The 29 T cell receptor beta chains listed next were all sequenced from one sample in a study of T cells in Graves' hyperthyroidism and ophthalmopathy. Template material for amplifying TCR beta CDR3 regions consisted of RNA transcripts. A set of HTBI primers served as the primers for a first-round RT-PCR of the TCR CDR3. TCRdb re-called the multiplex PCR reads through MiXCR, storing one row per CDR3 protein. Among roughly 200,000 distinct CDR3 sequences listed, 17% were seen once. Sequenced input: blood. The receptors here all came from a woman aged 45-65 years with Graves' hyperthyroidism.

The DNA of the CDR3 is TGCAGTGCTAGAGCGCCCCATGCCGCTAGCGGGAGTATGTATGAGCAGTTCTTC. This translates into CSARAPHAASGSMYEQFF. The chain has TRBV20-1 and TRBJ2-1; TRBD2 agrees at 10 bases. The CDR3 loop spans 18 amino acids. The trim removed 1 base at V and 8 bases at J, leaving 17 bases unmatched. Germline values: CDR1 DFQATT, CDR2 SNEGSKA (reference sequence).

This clonotype was observed at least ten times. V is TRBV24-1 and J is TRBJ1-1, with no clear D. Trimming stripped 5 bases from V and 1 base from J, with 7 bases between. This CDR3 spans 13 amino acids. From germline, CDR1 is KGHDR and CDR2 SFDVKD. The CDR3 here is CATSVGKNTEAFF. The CDR3, as DNA: TGTGCCACCAGTGTAGGCAAGAACACTGAAGCTTTCTTT.

This clonotype was picked up many times. The CDR3 region is CAWSVPRLAGSDTQYF. CDR3 bases: TGTGCCTGGAGTGTACCGAGACTAGCGGGATCGGATACGCAGTATTTT. V gene TRBV30 combines with J gene TRBJ2-3; 11 bases match TRBD2. J lost 6 bases, V lost 0 bases, and 8 bases had no gene match. CDR3 size: 16 residues. CDR1 is GTSNPN and CDR2 is SVGIG in the germline V gene (reference sequence).

This clonotype has just a few counts. This chain joins TRBV3-1 and TRBJ1-2; D is unclear. Germline CDR1 LGHDT, CDR2 YNNKEL (reference sequence). CDR3 length equals 14 residues. Trimming shortened V by 0 bases and J by 4 bases, and 9 bases separated the two germline ends. CDR3 sequence reads: CASSQEGGSYGYTF. The CDR3 DNA follows: TGTGCCAGCAGCCAAGAAGGTGGATCCTATGGCTACACCTTC.

The J gene is TRBJ1-1, the V gene TRBV20-1, with a possible D match to TRBD1 (6 bases). The V and J ends lost 6 bases and 1 base respectively, with 15 bases between them. CDR1 and CDR2 (germline): DFQATT, SNEGSKA (reference sequence). The CDR3 contains 14 residues. The CDR3 DNA sequence: TGCAGTGCCGTCACGTCACAGGGGAACACTGAAGCTTTCTTT. Translation gives CSAVTSQGNTEAFF.

This clonotype is a singleton in its sample. V is TRBV20-1 and J is TRBJ1-1; 7 nucleotides agree with TRBD1. The ends lost 6 bases at V and 0 bases at J; junction bases unmatched: 4. The CDR3 is made up of 13 amino acids. Germline V gene data show CDR1 as DFQATT and CDR2 as SNEGSKA (reference sequence). The CDR3 sequence: CSATGTVNTEAFF. CDR3 bases: TGCAGTGCGACAGGGACAGTGAACACTGAAGCTTTCTTT.

This clonotype occurred many times. The chain combines TRBV6-1 with TRBJ1-5, with D perhaps matching TRBD1 (5 bases). The CDR3 runs 13 residues. Germline V gene sequence: CDR1 MNHNS, CDR2 SASEGT. Trimming took 6 bases from V and 4 from J, leaving 10 bases between them. The CDR3 sequence is CASSGTDNQPQHF. In nucleotides, the CDR3 is TGTGCCAGCAGCGGGACGGATAATCAGCCCCAGCATTTT.

The genes are TRBV6-1 and TRBJ1-2, with 9 bases lining up with TRBD1. CDR1 and CDR2 (germline): MNHNS, SASEGT. The V and J ends lost 6 bases and 8 bases, in that order; junction bases with no gene match: 10. The CDR3 is 14 residues long. The CDR3 coding sequence is TGTGCCAGCAGGCCGACCGGACAGGGGAAAGGCTACACCTTC. This sequence encodes CASRPTGQGKGYTF.

This clonotype was counted at least ten times. This chain uses TRBV7-3 with TRBJ2-3, with 10 bases identical to TRBD2. The CDR3 runs to 15 residues. Germline loops: CDR1 SGHTA, CDR2 FQGTGA. V shed 1 base, J shed 7 bases, and the junction held 5 bases outside the gene matches. DNA of the CDR3: TGTGCCAGCAGCTTAAGCCTAGCGGGAGCAAATACGCAGTATTTT. It is translated as CASSLSLAGANTQYF.

The chain couples TRBV5-1 to TRBJ2-3, with 12 bases matching TRBD2. The germline V gene encodes CDR1 SGHRS and CDR2 YFSETQ. The CDR3 extends over 17 amino acids. The V gene end was trimmed by 4 bases and the J gene end by 6 bases; junction bases not matched to a gene: 12. CDR3 in amino acids: CASSPPQLAGGRDTQYF. The CDR3 DNA follows: TGCGCCAGCAGCCCACCCCAACTAGCGGGAGGTAGGGATACGCAGTATTTT.

CDR3 protein: CASSTKGTGSGNTIYF. The CDR3 nucleotides read TGTGCCAGCAGTACTAAAGGCACGGGCTCTGGAAACACCATATATTTT. V usage is TRBV7-8 and J usage is TRBJ1-3; D is undetermined. Trimming removed 6 bases at V and 0 bases at J, with 15 bases between. The CDR3 is 16 amino acids. CDR1 SGHVS and CDR2 FQNEAQ come from the germline V gene.

Many counts were recorded for this clonotype. V and J are TRBV28 and TRBJ2-5; tentatively, D is TRBD1 or TRBD2 (5 bases each). V was trimmed by 6 bases and J by 5 bases, leaving 16 bases between them. The CDR3 has 14 residues. Germline V lookup: CDR1 MDHEN, CDR2 SYDVKM. For the CDR3, the DNA is TGTGCCAGCAGCCTACGAGGGGTTCAGGAGACCCAGTACTTC. Protein product: CASSLRGVQETQYF.

The chain employs TRBV5-1 and TRBJ2-6; weak D call: TRBD1 (7 bases). Germline lookup yields CDR1 SGHRS and CDR2 YFSETQ. V was pared by 4 bases and J by 0 bases, with 14 bases between. The CDR3 runs 17 residues. CDR3 sequence: CASSAQGGGSGANVLTF. The CDR3 nucleotides read TGCGCCAGCAGCGCCCAGGGGGGCGGCTCTGGGGCCAACGTCCTGACTTTC.

A few counts support this clonotype. V is TRBV28 and J is TRBJ1-5; maybe TRBD1 (6 bases). This CDR3 spans 15 amino acids. V gave up 1 base and J gave up 4 bases, with 11 bases separating them. The germline gives CDR1 MDHEN, CDR2 SYDVKM. DNA of the CDR3: TGTGCCAGCAGTTTATACGGACAGACAAATCAGCCCCAGCATTTT. Translating gives CASSLYGQTNQPQHF.

This clonotype was observed many times. The chain combines TRBV2 with TRBJ2-7; D ambiguous. Germline assignment: CDR1 SNHLY and CDR2 FYNNEI. V was trimmed by 3 bases and J by 3 bases, leaving 9 bases between them. The CDR3 is made up of 13 amino acids. The CDR3 DNA follows: TGTGCCAGCAGTGAGGGCTTCCTCTACGAGCAGTACTTC. This gives the protein CASSEGFLYEQYF. Using reference TRBV2 and TRBJ2-7 for the parts outside the CDR3, the full variable domain is EPEVTQTPSHQVTQMGQEVILRCVPISNHLYFYWYRQILGQKVEFLVSFYNNEISEKSEIFDDQFSVERPDGSNFTLKIRSTKLEDSAMYFCASSEGFLYEQYFGPGTRLTVT.

This rearrangement joins TRBV19 to TRBJ1-4, with a possible D match to TRBD1 (5 bases). The CDR3 length is 16 residues. Germline CDR1 reads LNHDA; CDR2 reads SQIVND (reference sequence). V lost 0 bases and J 0 bases, leaving 8 bases between the germline ends. The CDR3, as DNA: TGTGCCAGTAGTATAGAGGAAGGGGCAACTAATGAAAAACTGTTTTTT. Protein: CASSIEEGATNEKLFF. Full variable domain (remainder filled in from reference TRBV19 and TRBJ1-4): DGGITQSPKYLFRKEGQNVTLSCEQNLNHDAMYWYRQDPGQGLRLIYYSQIVNDFQKGDIAEGYSVSREKKESFPLTVTSAQKNPTAFYLCASSIEEGATNEKLFFGSGTQLSVL.

This clonotype was detected a few times. Just one base apart from a much larger clone, this may be a read error. The chain couples TRBV2 to TRBJ2-7; D is perhaps TRBD1 (5 bases). The CDR3 has 13 amino acids. V was pared by 4 bases and J by 2 bases, with 9 bases between. CDR1 is SNHLY, CDR2 FYNNEI, per germline. The CDR3, as DNA: TGTGCCAGCAGTGGACAGTTCCCCTACGAGCAGTACTTC. It is translated as CASSGQFPYEQYF.

The chain employs TRBV5-6 and TRBJ1-1; no definite D call. V was trimmed by 4 bases and J by 1 base, leaving 11 bases between them. Per germline, CDR1 SGHDT and CDR2 YYEEEE. The CDR3 covers 14 residues. The CDR3 protein is CASSLPDGNTEAFF. The CDR3 region has the DNA TGTGCCAGCAGCCTGCCGGACGGGAACACTGAAGCTTTCTTT.

The chain carries TRBV29-1 and TRBJ2-3; 8 nucleotides agree with TRBD1. The CDR3 loop spans 15 amino acids. The J segment lost 1 base and the V segment lost 0 bases, leaving 3 bases of the junction unmatched. Germline CDR1 SQVTM, CDR2 ANQGSEA. The CDR3 sequence: CSVEDKGQGTDTQYF. Written as DNA, the CDR3 is TGCAGCGTTGAAGATAAGGGACAGGGCACAGATACGCAGTATTTT.

This clonotype showed up many times. The genes are TRBV2 and TRBJ1-2, with D possibly being TRBD1 (5 bases). The V gene's germline CDR1 is SNHLY and CDR2 FYNNEI. The CDR3 is 12 amino acids. V lost 10 bases, J lost 4 bases, and 13 bases lay in between. The CDR3 protein is CAILTGPYGYTF. The CDR3 nucleotides are TGTGCCATCCTCACAGGACCCTATGGCTACACCTTC.

This clonotype was recorded many times. The CDR3, as DNA: TGTGCCAGCAGCCAACGACAGGGGATATATTATGGCTACACCTTC. It encodes CASSQRQGIYYGYTF. V usage is TRBV3-1 and J usage is TRBJ1-2; TRBD1 agrees at 8 bases. Trimming took 2 bases from V and 5 from J; bases not matched to a gene: 7. The length of the CDR3 is 15 residues. Per the germline V gene, CDR1 is LGHDT and CDR2 is YNNKEL (reference sequence).

This chain uses TRBV11-2 with TRBJ1-2; no firm D call. Germline V lookup: CDR1 SGHAT, CDR2 FQNNGV. This CDR3 has 14 amino acids. Trimming left V 1 base short and J 1 base short, with 7 bases between. The DNA of the CDR3 is TGTGCCAGCAGCTTAGTGCACAATAACTATGGCTACACCTTC. Translating gives CASSLVHNNYGYTF.

The V call is TRBV3-1, the J call TRBJ1-1; D perhaps matches TRBD1 (5 bases). The CDR3 totals 14 residues. The V end lost 0 bases, the J end lost 11 bases, and 16 bases lay between the germline ends. The germline V gene encodes CDR1 LGHDT and CDR2 YNNKEL (reference sequence). The DNA for the CDR3 is TGTGCCAGCAGCCAAGATCGGGTCCCCAGGGCGGCTTTCTTT. As protein: CASSQDRVPRAAFF.

V usage is TRBV3-1 and J usage is TRBJ1-5; D remains unclear. This CDR3 is 12 amino acids long. The germline CDR1 and CDR2 sequences are LGHDT and YNNKEL (reference sequence). The V end was cut by 1 base, the J end by 4 bases, with 2 bases between. This chain's CDR3 is CASSQANQPQHF. CDR3 coding DNA: TGTGCCAGCAGCCAAGCGAATCAGCCCCAGCATTTT.

This clonotype has ten or more counts. The chain uses TRBV27 and TRBJ2-3, with D perhaps matching TRBD2 (5 bases). Trimming removed 1 base from V and 4 bases from J, with 9 bases in between. CDR3 length equals 14 residues. Germline V CDR1 and CDR2: MNHEY, SMNVEV (reference sequence). This chain's CDR3 is CASSLWGVADTQYF. The CDR3 DNA sequence: TGTGCCAGCAGTTTATGGGGAGTGGCAGATACGCAGTATTTT.

This clonotype was seen a few times. The chain carries TRBV14 and TRBJ1-2; the D is unclear. The germline V gene has CDR1 SGHDN and CDR2 FVKESK. Trimming left V 0 bases short and J 2 bases short, with 10 bases between. The CDR3 contains 15 residues. This CDR3 is CASSQDPRTNYGYTF. The CDR3 DNA follows: TGTGCCAGCAGCCAAGATCCCAGGACCAACTATGGCTACACCTTC.

The chain uses TRBV18 and TRBJ1-1, with D maybe TRBD1 (5 bases). V lost 4 bases to trimming and J lost 3 bases, with 27 bases between them. This CDR3 region has 19 residues. CDR1 is KGHSH, CDR2 LQKENI, per germline. The CDR3: CASSHLIRLTGRFDTEAFF. CDR3 sequence (DNA): TGTGCCAGCTCACACCTAATACGCTTGACGGGGCGCTTTGACACTGAAGCTTTCTTT. Full variable domain (rest looked up from reference TRBV18 and TRBJ1-1): NAGVMQNPRHLVRRRGQEARLRCSPMKGHSHVYWYRQLPEEGLKFMVYLQKENIIDESGMPKERFSAEFPKEGPSILRIQQVVRGDSAAYFCASSHLIRLTGRFDTEAFFGQGTRLTVV.

V and J are TRBV24-1 and TRBJ2-7, with TRBD1 identical over 10 bases. The CDR3 has 16 amino acids. Germline V gene data show CDR1 as KGHDR and CDR2 as SFDVKD. The V and J ends lost 2 bases and 3 bases, in that order; junction bases with no gene match: 6. The CDR3 loop reads CATSDSLGQGLYEQYF. CDR3 DNA: TGTGCCACCAGTGATTCGTTGGGACAGGGGCTCTACGAGCAGTACTTC.

This clonotype was detected ten times or more. This chain connects TRBV29-1 to TRBJ2-5; D remains ambiguous. Trimming took 3 bases from V and 2 from J, leaving 10 bases between them. This CDR3 is built from 13 residues. Per the germline V gene, CDR1 is SQVTM and CDR2 is ANQGSEA. The CDR3 region is CSVDGKKQETQYF. CDR3 nucleotide sequence: TGCAGCGTTGATGGGAAAAAACAAGAGACCCAGTACTTC.